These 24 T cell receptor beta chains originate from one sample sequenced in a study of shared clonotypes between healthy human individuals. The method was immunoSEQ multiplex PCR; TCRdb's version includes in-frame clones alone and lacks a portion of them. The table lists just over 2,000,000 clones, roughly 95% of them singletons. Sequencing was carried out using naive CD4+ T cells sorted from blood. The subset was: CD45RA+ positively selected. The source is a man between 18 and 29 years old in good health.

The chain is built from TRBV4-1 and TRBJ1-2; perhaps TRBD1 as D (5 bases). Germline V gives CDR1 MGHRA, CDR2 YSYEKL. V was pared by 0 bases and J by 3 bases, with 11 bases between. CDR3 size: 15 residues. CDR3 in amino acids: CASSQESGRDYGYTF. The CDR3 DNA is TGCGCCAGCAGCCAAGAGTCAGGGCGAGACTATGGCTACACCTTC.

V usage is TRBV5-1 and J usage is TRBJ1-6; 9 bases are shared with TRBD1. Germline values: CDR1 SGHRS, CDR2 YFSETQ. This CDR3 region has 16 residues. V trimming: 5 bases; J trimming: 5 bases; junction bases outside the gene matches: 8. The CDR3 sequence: CASRPGTGLDNSPLHF. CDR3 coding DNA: TGCGCCAGCAGACCCGGGACAGGGCTGGATAATTCACCCCTCCACTTT.

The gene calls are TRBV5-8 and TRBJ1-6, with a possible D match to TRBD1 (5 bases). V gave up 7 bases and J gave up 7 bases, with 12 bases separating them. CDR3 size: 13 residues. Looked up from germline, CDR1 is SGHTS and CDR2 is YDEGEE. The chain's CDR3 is CASPGAQNSPLHF. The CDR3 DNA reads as TGTGCCAGCCCCGGGGCTCAGAATTCACCCCTCCACTTT.

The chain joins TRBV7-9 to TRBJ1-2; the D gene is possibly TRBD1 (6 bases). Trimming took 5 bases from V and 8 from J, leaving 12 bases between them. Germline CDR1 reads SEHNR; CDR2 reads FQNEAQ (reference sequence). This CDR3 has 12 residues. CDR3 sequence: CASSPRDTGYTF. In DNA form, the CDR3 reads TGTGCCAGCAGCCCTCGGGACACCGGCTACACCTTC.

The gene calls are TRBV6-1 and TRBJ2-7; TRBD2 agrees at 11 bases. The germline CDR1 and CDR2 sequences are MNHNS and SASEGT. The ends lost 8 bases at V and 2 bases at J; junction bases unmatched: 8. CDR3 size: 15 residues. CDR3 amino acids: CASHRLAGIPYEQYF. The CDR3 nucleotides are TGTGCCAGCCATAGACTAGCGGGGATACCCTACGAGCAGTACTTC.

The CDR3 region has the DNA TGTGCCAGCAGCTTCCGGCAGGGGGCTGCAGATACGCAGTATTTT. Its translation is CASSFRQGAADTQYF. The genes are TRBV7-3 and TRBJ2-3, with 8 bases aligning to TRBD1. Unmatched junction bases numbered 6, after V lost 3 bases and J lost 4 bases. The CDR3 spans 15 residues. The germline gives CDR1 SGHTA, CDR2 FQGTGA.

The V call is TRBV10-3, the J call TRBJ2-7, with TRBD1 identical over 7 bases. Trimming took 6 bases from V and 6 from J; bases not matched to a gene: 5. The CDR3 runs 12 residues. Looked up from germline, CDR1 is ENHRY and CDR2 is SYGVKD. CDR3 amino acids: CAISLTGFEQYF. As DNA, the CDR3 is TGTGCCATCAGCCTGACAGGGTTCGAGCAGTACTTC.

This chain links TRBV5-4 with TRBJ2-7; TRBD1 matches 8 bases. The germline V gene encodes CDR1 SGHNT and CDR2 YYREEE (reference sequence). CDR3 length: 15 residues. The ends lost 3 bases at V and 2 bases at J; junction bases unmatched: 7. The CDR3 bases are TGTGCCAGCAGCTCCTTTGAGGGACAGGCCTACGAGCAGTACTTC. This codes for CASSSFEGQAYEQYF. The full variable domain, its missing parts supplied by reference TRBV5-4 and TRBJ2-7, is ETGVTQSPTHLIKTRGQQVTLRCSSQSGHNTVSWYQQALGQGPQFIFQYYREEENGRGNFPPRFSGLQFPNYSSELNVNALELDDSALYLCASSSFEGQAYEQYFGPGTRLTVT.

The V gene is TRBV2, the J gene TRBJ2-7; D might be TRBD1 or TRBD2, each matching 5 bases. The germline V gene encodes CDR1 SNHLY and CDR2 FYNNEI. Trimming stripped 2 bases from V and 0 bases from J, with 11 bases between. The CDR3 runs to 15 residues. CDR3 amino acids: CASSERGRISYEQYF. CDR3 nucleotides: TGTGCCAGCAGTGAAAGGGGACGGATCTCCTACGAGCAGTACTTC.

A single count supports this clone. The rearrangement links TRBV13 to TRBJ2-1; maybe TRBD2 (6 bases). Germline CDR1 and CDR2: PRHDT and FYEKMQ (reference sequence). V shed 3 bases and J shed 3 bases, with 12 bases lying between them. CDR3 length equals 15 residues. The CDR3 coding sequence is TGTGCCAGCAGCTTGGAGGGAAACGTCTACAATGAGCAGTTCTTC. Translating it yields CASSLEGNVYNEQFF.

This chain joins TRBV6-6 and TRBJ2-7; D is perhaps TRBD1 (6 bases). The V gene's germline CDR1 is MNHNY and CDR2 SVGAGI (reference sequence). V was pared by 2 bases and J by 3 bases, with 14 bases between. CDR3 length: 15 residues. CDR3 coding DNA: TGTGCCAGCAGTTACACGGGCAGGGGCATCTACGAGCAGTACTTC. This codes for CASSYTGRGIYEQYF.

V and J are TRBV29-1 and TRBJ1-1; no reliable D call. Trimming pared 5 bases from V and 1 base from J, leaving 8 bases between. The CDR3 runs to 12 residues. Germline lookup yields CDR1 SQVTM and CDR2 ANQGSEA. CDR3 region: CSVLQSNTEAFF. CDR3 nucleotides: TGCAGCGTTCTACAGTCGAACACTGAAGCTTTCTTT.

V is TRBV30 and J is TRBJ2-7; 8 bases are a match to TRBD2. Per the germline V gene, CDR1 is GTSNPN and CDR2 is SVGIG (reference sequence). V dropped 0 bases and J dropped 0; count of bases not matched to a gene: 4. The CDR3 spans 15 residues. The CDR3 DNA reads TGTGCCTGGAGTGTAGGCGGGGGGAACTCCTACGAGCAGTACTTC. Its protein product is CAWSVGGGNSYEQYF.

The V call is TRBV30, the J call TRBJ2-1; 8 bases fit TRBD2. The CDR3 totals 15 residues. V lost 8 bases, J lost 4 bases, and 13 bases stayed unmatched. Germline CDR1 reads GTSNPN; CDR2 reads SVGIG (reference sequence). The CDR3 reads CAHEFKRGPYNEQFF. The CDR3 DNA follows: TGTGCCCACGAATTCAAGCGGGGGCCTTACAATGAGCAGTTCTTC. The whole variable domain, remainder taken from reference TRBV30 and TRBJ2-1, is SQTIHQWPATLVQPVGSPLSLECTVEGTSNPNLYWYRQAAGRGLQLLFYSVGIGQISSEVPQNLSASRPQDRQFILSSKKLLLSDSGFYLCAHEFKRGPYNEQFFGPGTRLTVL.

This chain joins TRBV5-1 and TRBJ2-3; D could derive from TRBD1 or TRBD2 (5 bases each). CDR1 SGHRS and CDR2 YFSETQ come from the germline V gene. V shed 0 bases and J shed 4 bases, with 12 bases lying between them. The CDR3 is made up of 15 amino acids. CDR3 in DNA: TGCGCCAGCAGCTTGGGTGTCTTGGGGGCAGATACGCAGTATTTT. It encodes CASSLGVLGADTQYF. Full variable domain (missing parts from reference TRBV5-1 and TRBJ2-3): KAGVTQTPRYLIKTRGQQVTLSCSPISGHRSVSWYQQTPGQGLQFLFEYFSETQRNKGNFPGRFSGRQFSNSRSEMNVSTLELGDSALYLCASSLGVLGADTQYFGPGTRLTVL.

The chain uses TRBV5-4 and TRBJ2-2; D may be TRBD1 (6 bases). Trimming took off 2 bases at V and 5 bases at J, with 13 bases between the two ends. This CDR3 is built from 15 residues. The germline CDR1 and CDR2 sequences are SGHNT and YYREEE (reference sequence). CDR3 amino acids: CASSFPGEGTGELFF. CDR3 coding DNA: TGTGCCAGCAGCTTTCCAGGGGAAGGAACCGGGGAGCTGTTTTTT.

The CDR3: CASSPPGTSGGTDTQYF. The CDR3 nucleotides are TGTGCCAGCAGCCCACCCGGGACTAGCGGGGGCACAGATACGCAGTATTTT. The chain links TRBV7-2 to TRBJ2-3; 13 nucleotides line up with TRBD2. From germline, CDR1 is SGHTA and CDR2 FQGNSA. The CDR3 has 17 amino acids. V lost 5 bases and J lost 1; bases outside the gene matches: 6.

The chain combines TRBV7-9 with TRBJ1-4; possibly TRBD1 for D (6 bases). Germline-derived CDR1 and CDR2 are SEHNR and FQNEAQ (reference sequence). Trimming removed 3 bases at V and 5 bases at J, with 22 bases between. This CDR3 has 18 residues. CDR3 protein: CASSLGQQVTGPNEKLFF. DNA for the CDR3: TGTGCCAGCAGCTTGGGACAACAGGTTACGGGACCGAATGAAAAACTGTTTTTT.

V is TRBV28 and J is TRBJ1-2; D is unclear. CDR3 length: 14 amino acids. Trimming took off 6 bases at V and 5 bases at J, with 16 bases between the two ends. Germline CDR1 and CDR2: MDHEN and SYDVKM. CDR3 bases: TGTGCCAGCAGATTTTCCGGGAGAGGGTATGGCTACACCTTC. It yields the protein CASRFSGRGYGYTF.

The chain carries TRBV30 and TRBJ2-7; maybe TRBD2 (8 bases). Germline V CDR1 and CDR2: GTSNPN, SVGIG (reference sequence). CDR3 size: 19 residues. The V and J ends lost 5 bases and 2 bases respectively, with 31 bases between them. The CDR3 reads CAWGKDRFLAGSSPYEQYF. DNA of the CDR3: TGTGCCTGGGGCAAGGACAGGTTTTTAGCGGGGAGTTCCCCCTACGAGCAGTACTTC.

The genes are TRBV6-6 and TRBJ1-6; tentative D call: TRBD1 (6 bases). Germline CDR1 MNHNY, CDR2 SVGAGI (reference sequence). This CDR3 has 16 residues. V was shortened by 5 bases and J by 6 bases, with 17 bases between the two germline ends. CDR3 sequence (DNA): TGTGCCAGCAGTAGTCGACAGGTCGGAAGTAATTCACCCCTCCACTTT. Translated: CASSSRQVGSNSPLHF.

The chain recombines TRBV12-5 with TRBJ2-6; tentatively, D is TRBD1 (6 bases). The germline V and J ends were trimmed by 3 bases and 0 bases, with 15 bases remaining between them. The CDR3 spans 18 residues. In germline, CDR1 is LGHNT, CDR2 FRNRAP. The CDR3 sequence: CASGLSGALSSGANVLTF. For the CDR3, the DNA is TGTGCTAGTGGTTTATCAGGGGCCCTAAGCTCTGGGGCCAACGTCCTGACTTTC.

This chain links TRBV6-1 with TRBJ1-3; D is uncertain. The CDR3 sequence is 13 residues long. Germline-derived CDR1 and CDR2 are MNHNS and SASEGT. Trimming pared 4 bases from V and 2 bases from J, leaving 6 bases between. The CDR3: CASSVGAGNTIYF. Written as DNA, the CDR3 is TGTGCCAGCAGTGTCGGCGCTGGAAACACCATATATTTT.

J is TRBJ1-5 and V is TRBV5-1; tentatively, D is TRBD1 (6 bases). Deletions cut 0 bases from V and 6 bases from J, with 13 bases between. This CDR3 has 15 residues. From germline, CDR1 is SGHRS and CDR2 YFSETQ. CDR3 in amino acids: CASSLAGALGQPQHF. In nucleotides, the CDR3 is TGCGCCAGCAGCTTGGCGGGGGCGTTGGGTCAGCCCCAGCATTTT.